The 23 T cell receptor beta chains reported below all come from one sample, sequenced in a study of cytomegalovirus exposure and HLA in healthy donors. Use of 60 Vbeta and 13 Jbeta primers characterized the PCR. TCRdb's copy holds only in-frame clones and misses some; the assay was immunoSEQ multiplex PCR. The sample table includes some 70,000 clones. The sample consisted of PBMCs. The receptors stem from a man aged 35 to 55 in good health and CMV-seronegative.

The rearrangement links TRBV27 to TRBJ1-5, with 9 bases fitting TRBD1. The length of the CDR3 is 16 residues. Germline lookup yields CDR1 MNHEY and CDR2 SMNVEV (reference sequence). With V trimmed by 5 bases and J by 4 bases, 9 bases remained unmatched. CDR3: CASSPVGQGTNQPQHF. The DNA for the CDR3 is TGTGCCAGCAGTCCGGTCGGACAGGGGACTAATCAGCCCCAGCATTTT.

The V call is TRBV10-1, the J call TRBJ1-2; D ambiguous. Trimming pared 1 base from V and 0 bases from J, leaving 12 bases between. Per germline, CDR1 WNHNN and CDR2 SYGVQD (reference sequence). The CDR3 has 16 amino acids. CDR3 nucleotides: TGCGCCAGCAGTGAGTACTGGACTCATCCTAACTATGGCTACACCTTC. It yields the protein CASSEYWTHPNYGYTF.

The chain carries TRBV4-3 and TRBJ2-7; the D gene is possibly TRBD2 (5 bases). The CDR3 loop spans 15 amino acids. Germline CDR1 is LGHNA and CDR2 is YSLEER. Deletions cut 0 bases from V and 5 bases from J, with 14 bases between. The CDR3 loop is CASSQDRGGFDEQYF. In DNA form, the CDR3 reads TGCGCCAGCAGCCAAGATCGCGGAGGCTTCGACGAGCAGTACTTC.

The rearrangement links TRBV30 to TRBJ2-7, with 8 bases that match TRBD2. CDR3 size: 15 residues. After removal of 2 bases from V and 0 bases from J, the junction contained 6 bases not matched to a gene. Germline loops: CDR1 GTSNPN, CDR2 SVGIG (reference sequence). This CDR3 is CAWSLGLANSYEQYF. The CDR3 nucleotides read TGTGCCTGGAGTCTCGGACTAGCTAACTCCTACGAGCAGTACTTC.

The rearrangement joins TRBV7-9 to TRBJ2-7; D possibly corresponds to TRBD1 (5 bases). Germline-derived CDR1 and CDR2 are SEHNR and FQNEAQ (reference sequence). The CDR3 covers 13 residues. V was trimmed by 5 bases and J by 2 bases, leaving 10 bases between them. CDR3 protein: CASSEWTTYEQYF. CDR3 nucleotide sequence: TGTGCCAGCAGCGAATGGACAACCTACGAGCAGTACTTC.

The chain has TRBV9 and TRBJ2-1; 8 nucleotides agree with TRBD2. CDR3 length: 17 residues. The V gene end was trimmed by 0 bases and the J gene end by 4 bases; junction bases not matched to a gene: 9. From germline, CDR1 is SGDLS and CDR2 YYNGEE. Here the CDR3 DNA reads TGTGCCAGCAGCGTAGCTATCCGGCGGGGGGCTTACAATGAGCAGTTCTTC. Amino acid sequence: CASSVAIRRGAYNEQFF.

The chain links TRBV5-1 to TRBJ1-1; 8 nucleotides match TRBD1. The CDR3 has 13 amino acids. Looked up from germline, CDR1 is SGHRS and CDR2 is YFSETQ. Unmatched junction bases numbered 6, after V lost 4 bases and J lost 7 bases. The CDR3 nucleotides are TGCGCCAGCAGCATCGGGACAGGCGGTGAAGCTTTCTTT. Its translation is CASSIGTGGEAFF. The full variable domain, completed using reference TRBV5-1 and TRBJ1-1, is KAGVTQTPRYLIKTRGQQVTLSCSPISGHRSVSWYQQTPGQGLQFLFEYFSETQRNKGNFPGRFSGRQFSNSRSEMNVSTLELGDSALYLCASSIGTGGEAFFGQGTRLTVV.

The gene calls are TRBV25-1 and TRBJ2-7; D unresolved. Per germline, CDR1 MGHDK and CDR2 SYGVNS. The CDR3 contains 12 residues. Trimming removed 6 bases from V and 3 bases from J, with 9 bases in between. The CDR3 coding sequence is TGTGCCAGCAGAAACAGCAACTACGAGCAGTACTTC. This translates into CASRNSNYEQYF.

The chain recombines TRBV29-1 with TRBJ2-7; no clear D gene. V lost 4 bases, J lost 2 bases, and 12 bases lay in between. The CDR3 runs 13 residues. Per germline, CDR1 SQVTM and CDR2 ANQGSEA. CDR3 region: CSVVGPSTYEQYF. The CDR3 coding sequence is TGCAGCGTTGTCGGTCCGTCCACCTACGAGCAGTACTTC.

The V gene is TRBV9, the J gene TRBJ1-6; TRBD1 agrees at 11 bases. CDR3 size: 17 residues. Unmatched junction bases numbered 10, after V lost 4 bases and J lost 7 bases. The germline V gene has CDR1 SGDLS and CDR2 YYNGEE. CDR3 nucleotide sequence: TGTGCCAGCAGCACAGAGGGGACAGGGGGGAGGAATTCACCCCTCCACTTT. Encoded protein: CASSTEGTGGRNSPLHF.

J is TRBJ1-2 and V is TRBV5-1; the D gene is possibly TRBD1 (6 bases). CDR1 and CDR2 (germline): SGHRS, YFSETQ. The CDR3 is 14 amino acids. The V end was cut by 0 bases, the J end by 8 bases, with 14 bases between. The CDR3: CASSLAGGLRGYTF. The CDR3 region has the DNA TGCGCCAGCAGCTTGGCCGGGGGGCTTCGGGGCTACACCTTC.

The CDR3 loop is CATSRAGHTDTQYF. The CDR3 nucleotides read TGTGCCACCAGCAGAGCAGGGCACACAGATACGCAGTATTTT. This sequence joins TRBV15 and TRBJ2-3; possibly TRBD1 for D (5 bases). Germline lookup yields CDR1 LNHNV and CDR2 YYDKDF (reference sequence). This CDR3 has 14 residues. Trimming shortened V by 1 base and J by 2 bases, and 7 bases separated the two germline ends.

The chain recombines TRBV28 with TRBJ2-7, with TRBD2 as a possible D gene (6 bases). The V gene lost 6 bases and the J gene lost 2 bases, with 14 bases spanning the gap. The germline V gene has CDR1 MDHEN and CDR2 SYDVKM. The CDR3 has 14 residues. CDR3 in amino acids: CASSILAQAYEQYF. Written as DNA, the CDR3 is TGTGCCAGCAGCATCCTAGCGCAGGCCTACGAGCAGTACTTC.

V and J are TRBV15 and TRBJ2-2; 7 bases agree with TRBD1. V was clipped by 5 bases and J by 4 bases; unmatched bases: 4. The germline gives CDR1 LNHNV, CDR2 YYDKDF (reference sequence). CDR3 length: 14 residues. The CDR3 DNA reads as TGTGCCACCAGCGTCCGGGACAGCACCGGGGAGCTGTTTTTT. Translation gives CATSVRDSTGELFF.

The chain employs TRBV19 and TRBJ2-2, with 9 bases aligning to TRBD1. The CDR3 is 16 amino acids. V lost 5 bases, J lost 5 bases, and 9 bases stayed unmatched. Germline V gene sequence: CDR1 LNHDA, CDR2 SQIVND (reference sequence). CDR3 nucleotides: TGTGCCAGTAGTGCGCCGGGGACAGGGCGAACCGGGGAGCTGTTTTTT. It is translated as CASSAPGTGRTGELFF.

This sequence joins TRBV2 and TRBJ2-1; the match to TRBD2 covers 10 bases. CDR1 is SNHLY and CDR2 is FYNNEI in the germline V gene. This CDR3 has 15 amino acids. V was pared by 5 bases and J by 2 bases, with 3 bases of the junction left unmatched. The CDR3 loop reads CASSLSGGAYNEQFF. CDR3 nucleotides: TGTGCCAGCAGTCTGAGCGGGGGGGCCTACAATGAGCAGTTCTTC.

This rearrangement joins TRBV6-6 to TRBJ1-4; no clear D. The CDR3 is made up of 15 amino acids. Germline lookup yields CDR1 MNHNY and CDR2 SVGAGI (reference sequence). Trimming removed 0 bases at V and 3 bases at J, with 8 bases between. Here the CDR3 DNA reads TGTGCCAGCAGTTACTCGGAGTTGGCTAATGAAAAACTGTTTTTT. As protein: CASSYSELANEKLFF.

The CDR3 DNA reads as TGTGCCAGCAGCTACGGACTAGCGGAGGCCGGTGAGCAGTTCTTC. The encoded protein is CASSYGLAEAGEQFF. This chain uses TRBV11-2 with TRBJ2-1; TRBD2 matches at 10 bases. From germline, CDR1 is SGHAT and CDR2 FQNNGV. This CDR3 region has 15 residues. Trimming took 4 bases from V and 9 from J; bases not matched to a gene: 9.

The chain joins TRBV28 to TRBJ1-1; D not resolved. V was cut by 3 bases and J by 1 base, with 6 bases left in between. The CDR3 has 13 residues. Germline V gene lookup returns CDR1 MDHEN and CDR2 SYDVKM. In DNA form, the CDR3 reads TGTGCCAGCAGTTTTGCGGGGAACACTGAAGCTTTCTTT. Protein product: CASSFAGNTEAFF.

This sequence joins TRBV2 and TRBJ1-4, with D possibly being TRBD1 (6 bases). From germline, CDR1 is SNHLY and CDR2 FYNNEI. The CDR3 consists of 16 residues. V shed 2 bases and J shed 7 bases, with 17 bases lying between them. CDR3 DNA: TGTGCCAGCAGTGAATCCGGTGGGGGGGGCGGTGAAAAACTGTTTTTT. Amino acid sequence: CASSESGGGGGEKLFF.

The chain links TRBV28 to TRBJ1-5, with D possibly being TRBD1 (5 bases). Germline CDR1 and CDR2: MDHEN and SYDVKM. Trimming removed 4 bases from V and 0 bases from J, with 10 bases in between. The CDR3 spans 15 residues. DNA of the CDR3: TGTGCCAGCAGTTCGCAGGGAGGTAGCAATCAGCCCCAGCATTTT. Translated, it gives CASSSQGGSNQPQHF.

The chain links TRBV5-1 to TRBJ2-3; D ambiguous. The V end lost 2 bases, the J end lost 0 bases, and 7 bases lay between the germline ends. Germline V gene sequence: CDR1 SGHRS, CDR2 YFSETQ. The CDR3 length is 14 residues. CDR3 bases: TGCGCCAGCAGCTTAAGCTCTAGCACAGATACGCAGTATTTT. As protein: CASSLSSSTDTQYF.

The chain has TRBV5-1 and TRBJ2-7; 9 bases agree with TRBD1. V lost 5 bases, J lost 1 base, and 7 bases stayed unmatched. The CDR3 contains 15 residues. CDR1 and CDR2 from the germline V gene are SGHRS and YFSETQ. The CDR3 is CASRQNGQGSYEQYF. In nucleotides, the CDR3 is TGCGCCAGCAGACAAAACGGACAGGGGTCCTACGAGCAGTACTTC.